Presented here are 20 T cell receptor beta chains from one specimen sequenced in a study of cytomegalovirus exposure and HLA in healthy donors. Both 60 Vbeta primers and 13 Jbeta primers went into the PCR. Repertoires were generated with immunoSEQ multiplex PCR, while TCRdb's copy carries only in-frame clones and drops some. This sample has 130,000 or so clones; roughly 70% occur once, and the top ten carry less than 4.5%. Sequenced material: PBMCs. The receptors here all came from a man between 45 and 60 years old in good health and CMV-seropositive.

The V gene is TRBV18, the J gene TRBJ2-2; D is undetermined. V was pared by 0 bases and J by 4 bases, with 12 bases between. CDR1 and CDR2 from the germline V gene are KGHSH and LQKENI. There are 16 residues in the CDR3. The CDR3 DNA sequence: TGTGCCAGCTCACCACCATCCCTAGTCGGCACCGGGGAGCTGTTTTTT. Translated, it gives CASSPPSLVGTGELFF.

This clone has only a few counts. V gene TRBV6-5 combines with J gene TRBJ2-2, with 10 bases aligning to TRBD1. The ends lost 1 base at V and 6 bases at J; junction bases unmatched: 2. This CDR3 comprises 15 residues. Germline V gene lookup returns CDR1 MNHEY and CDR2 SVGAGI. The CDR3 region has the DNA TGTGCCAGCAGTTACTTGGGGACAGGGGCCGGGGAGCTGTTTTTT. Protein product: CASSYLGTGAGELFF.

This clone was recorded only once. The CDR3 DNA reads as TGTGCCATCAGTGATCCTGACATGAGCAATCAGCCCCAGCATTTT. It codes for CAISDPDMSNQPQHF. The chain combines TRBV10-3 with TRBJ1-5; no clear D gene. V was shortened by 3 bases and J by 1 base, with 10 bases between the two germline ends. CDR3 length: 15 residues. CDR1 ENHRY and CDR2 SYGVKD come from the germline V gene.

The chain uses TRBV6-1 and TRBJ2-7; 9 bases line up with TRBD1. The CDR3 sequence is 14 residues long. V gave up 7 bases and J gave up 2 bases; unmatched junction bases: 6. CDR1 is MNHNS, CDR2 SASEGT, per germline. CDR3 residues: CASKDRGITYEQYF. For the CDR3, the DNA is TGTGCCAGCAAAGACAGGGGGATTACCTACGAGCAGTACTTC.

The rearrangement uses TRBV18 and TRBJ2-2; 7 bases agree with TRBD1. The J segment lost 1 base and the V segment lost 5 bases, leaving 4 bases of the junction unmatched. The CDR3 is 15 amino acids. Germline lookup yields CDR1 KGHSH and CDR2 LQKENI. The CDR3 DNA reads as TGTGCCAGCTCAACGGGACAGAAGAACACCGGGGAGCTGTTTTTT. Residues: CASSTGQKNTGELFF. Supplemented by reference TRBV18 and TRBJ2-2, the full variable domain reads NAGVMQNPRHLVRRRGQEARLRCSPMKGHSHVYWYRQLPEEGLKFMVYLQKENIIDESGMPKERFSAEFPKEGPSILRIQQVVRGDSAAYFCASSTGQKNTGELFFGEGSRLTVL.

The gene calls are TRBV14 and TRBJ2-7; no firm D call. V lost 1 base and J lost 3, with 10 bases in between. Germline V lookup: CDR1 SGHDN, CDR2 FVKESK. This CDR3 contains 14 residues. The CDR3 spells CASSQGYSSYEQYF. The CDR3 DNA follows: TGTGCCAGCAGCCAAGGCTACAGCAGCTACGAGCAGTACTTC.

This chain joins TRBV5-4 and TRBJ2-4; 8 bases align to TRBD2. The CDR3 length is 16 residues. The V segment lost 1 base and the J segment 1 base; nucleotides outside the gene matches: 4. Germline-derived CDR1 and CDR2 are SGHNT and YYREEE (reference sequence). CDR3 loop: CASSLIGGGAKNIQYF. For the CDR3, the DNA is TGTGCCAGCAGCTTGATAGGCGGGGGGGCCAAAAACATTCAGTACTTC.

The chain links TRBV7-2 to TRBJ2-7; tentative D call: TRBD1 (5 bases). Per germline, CDR1 SGHTA and CDR2 FQGNSA. The CDR3 is 14 residues long. The ends were cut back, 2 bases at V and 2 bases at J, with 10 bases in the middle. CDR3 nucleotide sequence: TGTGCCAGCAGCTTAACAGGAGCCCCCTACGAGCAGTACTTC. It translates to CASSLTGAPYEQYF.

The chain employs TRBV11-2 and TRBJ1-2; TRBD1 aligns across 8 bases. The CDR3 totals 16 residues. Trimming at V came to 1 base and at J to 4 bases, leaving 8 bases not matched to a gene. Per germline, CDR1 SGHAT and CDR2 FQNNGV. CDR3 in amino acids: CASSLGGTGLRYGYTF. The CDR3 DNA reads TGTGCCAGCAGCTTAGGGGGGACAGGATTACGCTATGGCTACACCTTC.

V usage is TRBV19 and J usage is TRBJ2-3, with D possibly TRBD2 on 6 matching bases. The CDR3 consists of 16 residues. Germline loops: CDR1 LNHDA, CDR2 SQIVND (reference sequence). V shed 4 bases and J shed 4 bases, with 18 bases lying between them. DNA of the CDR3: TGTGCCAGTAGTACCCCTCGGCAGGGCGGGGCAGATACGCAGTATTTT. This sequence encodes CASSTPRQGGADTQYF.

The V and J genes are TRBV6-1 and TRBJ1-1, with D perhaps TRBD1 (6 bases). Trimming left V 2 bases short and J 8 bases short, with 12 bases between. CDR1 is MNHNS, CDR2 SASEGT, per germline. This CDR3 has 13 amino acids. CDR3 DNA: TGTGCCAGCAGTGAAAGCAGGGGATCAGAAGCTTTCTTT. Protein: CASSESRGSEAFF.

The chain combines TRBV5-4 with TRBJ1-2; D is unclear. Trimming removed 6 bases at V and 4 bases at J, with 16 bases between. Germline V lookup: CDR1 SGHNT, CDR2 YYREEE (reference sequence). The CDR3 length is 14 residues. The chain's CDR3 is CASTSGPGSYGYTF. CDR3 coding DNA: TGTGCCAGCACCTCCGGACCTGGGAGCTATGGCTACACCTTC. Variable domain in full (rest from reference TRBV5-4 and TRBJ1-2): ETGVTQSPTHLIKTRGQQVTLRCSSQSGHNTVSWYQQALGQGPQFIFQYYREEENGRGNFPPRFSGLQFPNYSSELNVNALELDDSALYLCASTSGPGSYGYTFGSGTRLTVV.

V is TRBV18 and J is TRBJ2-5, with a possible D match to TRBD2 (5 bases). The CDR3 is 13 residues long. Trimming pared 6 bases from V and 0 bases from J, leaving 8 bases between. Germline CDR1 and CDR2: KGHSH and LQKENI. The CDR3: CASSPGNQETQYF. CDR3 coding DNA: TGTGCCAGCTCTCCGGGGAACCAAGAGACCCAGTACTTC.

This clone has only one observation. The CDR3 coding sequence is TGTGCCAGCAGTGCGGACAGTGCCACAGATACGCAGTATTTT. As protein: CASSADSATDTQYF. The chain employs TRBV2 and TRBJ2-3; tentatively, D is TRBD1 (6 bases). CDR3 length: 14 amino acids. V was pared by 4 bases and J by 2 bases, with 10 bases between. In germline, CDR1 is SNHLY, CDR2 FYNNEI.

The chain employs TRBV5-1 and TRBJ1-3; D perhaps matches TRBD1 (6 bases). CDR3 size: 13 residues. Germline CDR1 reads SGHRS; CDR2 reads YFSETQ. The V end was cut by 1 base, the J end by 4 bases, with 6 bases between. The CDR3 DNA is TGCGCCAGCAGCTTGACAGGGGGAAACACCATATATTTT. Encoded protein: CASSLTGGNTIYF.

V is TRBV7-8 and J is TRBJ2-7, with 10 nucleotides matching TRBD2. In germline, CDR1 is SGHVS, CDR2 FQNEAQ. There are 17 residues in the CDR3. V lost 4 bases and J lost 2; bases outside the gene matches: 11. CDR3 coding DNA: TGTGCCAGCAGCTCACCTCCGACTAGCGGGCTCACCTACGAGCAGTACTTC. This codes for CASSSPPTSGLTYEQYF.

The genes are TRBV14 and TRBJ2-1, with 10 bases fitting TRBD2. The CDR3 runs 17 residues. From germline, CDR1 is SGHDN and CDR2 FVKESK. V lost 2 bases, J lost 4 bases, and 8 bases stayed unmatched. The CDR3: CASSQPSGLATYNEQFF. Here the CDR3 DNA reads TGTGCCAGCAGCCAACCTTCGGGACTAGCGACTTACAATGAGCAGTTCTTC.

This chain links TRBV28 with TRBJ2-7; the match to TRBD1 covers 7 bases. Germline V lookup: CDR1 MDHEN, CDR2 SYDVKM. V shed 6 bases and J 0 bases; nucleotides not matched to a gene: 5. CDR3 length: 14 residues. The CDR3 coding sequence is TGTGCCAGCAGGCGACAGGGCGGCTCCTACGAGCAGTACTTC. It yields the protein CASRRQGGSYEQYF.

The chain is built from TRBV20-1 and TRBJ2-1; D is possibly TRBD2 (5 bases). Germline lookup yields CDR1 DFQATT and CDR2 SNEGSKA (reference sequence). The ends were cut back, 5 bases at V and 9 bases at J, with 11 bases in the middle. The CDR3 consists of 11 residues. The CDR3 sequence: CSAQRSGEQFF. As DNA, the CDR3 is TGCAGTGCTCAGAGAAGCGGTGAGCAGTTCTTC.

A remark on this clone: A read error may account for a junction end that differs from germline. The CDR3 DNA sequence: TGTTCCAGCAGCTCAGGGAACACTGAAGCTTTCTTT. This translates into CSSSSGNTEAFF. The chain employs TRBV7-9 and TRBJ1-1; D gene ambiguous. CDR1 is SEHNR, CDR2 FQNEAQ, per germline (reference sequence). The CDR3 consists of 12 residues.